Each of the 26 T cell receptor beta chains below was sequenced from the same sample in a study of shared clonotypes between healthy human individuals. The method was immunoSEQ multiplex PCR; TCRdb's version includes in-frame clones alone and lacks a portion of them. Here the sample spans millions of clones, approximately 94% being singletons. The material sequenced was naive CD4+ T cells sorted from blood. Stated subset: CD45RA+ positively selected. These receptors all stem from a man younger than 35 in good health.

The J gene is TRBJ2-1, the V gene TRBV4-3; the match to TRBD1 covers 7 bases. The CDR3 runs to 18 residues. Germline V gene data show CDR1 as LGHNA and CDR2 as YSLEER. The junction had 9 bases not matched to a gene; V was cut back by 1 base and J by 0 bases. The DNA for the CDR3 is TGCGCCAGCAGCCAAGCACTAAGGGGACAGAGCTCCTACAATGAGCAGTTCTTC. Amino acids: CASSQALRGQSSYNEQFF.

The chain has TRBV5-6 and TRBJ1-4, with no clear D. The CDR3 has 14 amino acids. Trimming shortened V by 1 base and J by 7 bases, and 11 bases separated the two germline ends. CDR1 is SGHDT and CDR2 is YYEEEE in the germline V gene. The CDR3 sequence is CASSLRPESEKLFF. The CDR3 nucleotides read TGTGCCAGCAGCTTGCGACCCGAGAGTGAAAAACTGTTTTTT.

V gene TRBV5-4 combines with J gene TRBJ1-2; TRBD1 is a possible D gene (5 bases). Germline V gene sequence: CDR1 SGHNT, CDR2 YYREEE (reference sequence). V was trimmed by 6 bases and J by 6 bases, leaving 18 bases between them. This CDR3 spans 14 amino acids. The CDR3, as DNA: TGTGCCAGCACCCCCGGGGCCGTCGTTCATGGCTACACCTTC. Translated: CASTPGAVVHGYTF.

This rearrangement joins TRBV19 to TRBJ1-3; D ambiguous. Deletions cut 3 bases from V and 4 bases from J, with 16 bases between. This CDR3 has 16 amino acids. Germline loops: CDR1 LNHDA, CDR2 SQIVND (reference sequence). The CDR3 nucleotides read TGTGCCAGTAGTATTGTAGAAGGCGGCAGCGGAAACACCATATATTTT. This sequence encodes CASSIVEGGSGNTIYF.

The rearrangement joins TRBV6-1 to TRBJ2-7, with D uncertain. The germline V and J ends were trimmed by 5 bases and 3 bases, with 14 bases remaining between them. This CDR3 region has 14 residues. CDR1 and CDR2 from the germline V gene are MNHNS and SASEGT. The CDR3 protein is CASSPRENFYEQYF. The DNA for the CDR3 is TGTGCCAGCAGTCCAAGGGAAAATTTCTACGAGCAGTACTTC.

The chain's CDR3 is CAWCDGALTDTQYF. CDR3 bases: TGTGCCTGGTGTGACGGGGCCCTCACAGATACGCAGTATTTT. The chain uses TRBV30 and TRBJ2-3; either TRBD1 or TRBD2 may fit D (5 bases each). V was cut by 5 bases and J by 2 bases, with 14 bases left in between. Germline CDR1 and CDR2: GTSNPN and SVGIG (reference sequence). This CDR3 region has 14 residues.

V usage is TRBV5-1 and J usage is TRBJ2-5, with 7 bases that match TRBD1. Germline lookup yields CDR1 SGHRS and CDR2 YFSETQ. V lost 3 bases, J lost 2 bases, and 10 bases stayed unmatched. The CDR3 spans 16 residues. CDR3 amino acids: CASSSLTGFNQETQYF. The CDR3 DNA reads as TGCGCCAGCAGCTCGTTGACAGGGTTCAATCAAGAGACCCAGTACTTC.

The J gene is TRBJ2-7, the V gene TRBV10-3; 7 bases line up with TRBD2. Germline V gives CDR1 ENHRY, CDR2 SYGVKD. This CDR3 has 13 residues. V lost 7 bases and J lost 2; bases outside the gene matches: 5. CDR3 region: CAITGGSAYEQYF. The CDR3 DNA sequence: TGTGCCATCACGGGGGGAAGCGCCTACGAGCAGTACTTC.

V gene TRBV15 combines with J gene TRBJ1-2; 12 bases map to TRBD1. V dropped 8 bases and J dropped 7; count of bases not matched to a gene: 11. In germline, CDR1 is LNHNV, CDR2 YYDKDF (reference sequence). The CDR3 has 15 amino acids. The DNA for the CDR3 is TGTGCCACCTTGGACCGGGACAGGGGGCTAGTTGGCTACACCTTC. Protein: CATLDRDRGLVGYTF.

CDR3 nucleotide sequence: TGCGCCAGCAGCTTGGATCCGGCTTCAGGAAACACCATATATTTT. Translated, it gives CASSLDPASGNTIYF. The rearrangement joins TRBV5-1 to TRBJ1-3; D is unclear. The CDR3 loop spans 15 amino acids. The germline CDR1 and CDR2 sequences are SGHRS and YFSETQ. V was pared by 0 bases and J by 4 bases, with 11 bases between.

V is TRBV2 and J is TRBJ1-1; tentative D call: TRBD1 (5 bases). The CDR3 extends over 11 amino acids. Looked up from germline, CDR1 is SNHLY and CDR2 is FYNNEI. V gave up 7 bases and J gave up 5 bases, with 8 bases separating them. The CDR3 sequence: CASKEGTEAFF. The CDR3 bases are TGTGCCAGCAAGGAGGGGACTGAAGCTTTCTTT. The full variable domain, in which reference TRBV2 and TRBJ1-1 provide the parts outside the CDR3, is EPEVTQTPSHQVTQMGQEVILRCVPISNHLYFYWYRQILGQKVEFLVSFYNNEISEKSEIFDDQFSVERPDGSNFTLKIRSTKLEDSAMYFCASKEGTEAFFGQGTRLTVV.

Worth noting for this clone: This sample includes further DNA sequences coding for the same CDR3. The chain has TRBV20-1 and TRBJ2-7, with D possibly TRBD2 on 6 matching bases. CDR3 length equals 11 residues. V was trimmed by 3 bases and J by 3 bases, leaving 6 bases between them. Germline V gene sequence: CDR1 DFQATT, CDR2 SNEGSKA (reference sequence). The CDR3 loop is CSASGSYEQYF. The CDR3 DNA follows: TGCAGTGCTAGCGGGAGCTACGAGCAGTACTTC.

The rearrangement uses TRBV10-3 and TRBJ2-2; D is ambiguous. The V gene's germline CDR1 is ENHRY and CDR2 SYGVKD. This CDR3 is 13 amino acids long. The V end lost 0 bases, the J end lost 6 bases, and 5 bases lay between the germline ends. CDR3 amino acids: CAISESSPGELFF. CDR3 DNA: TGTGCCATCAGTGAGTCGTCCCCCGGGGAGCTGTTTTTT.

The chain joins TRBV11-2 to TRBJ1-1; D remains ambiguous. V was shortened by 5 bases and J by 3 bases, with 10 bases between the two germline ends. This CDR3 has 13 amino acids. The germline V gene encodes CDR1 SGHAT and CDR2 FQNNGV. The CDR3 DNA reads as TGTGCCAGCAGCCTTGGGCCCTACACTGAAGCTTTCTTT. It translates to CASSLGPYTEAFF.

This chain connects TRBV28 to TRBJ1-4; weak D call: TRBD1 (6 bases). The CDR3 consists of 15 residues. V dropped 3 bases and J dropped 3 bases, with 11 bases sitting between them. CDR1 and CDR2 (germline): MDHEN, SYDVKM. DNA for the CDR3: TGTGCCAGCAGTTTTCTAACAGGGTCTAATGAAAAACTGTTTTTT. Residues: CASSFLTGSNEKLFF. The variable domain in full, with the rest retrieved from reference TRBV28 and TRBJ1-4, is DVKVTQSSRYLVKRTGEKVFLECVQDMDHENMFWYRQDPGLGLRLIYFSYDVKMKEKGDIPEGYSVSREKKERFSLILESASTNQTSMYLCASSFLTGSNEKLFFGSGTQLSVL.

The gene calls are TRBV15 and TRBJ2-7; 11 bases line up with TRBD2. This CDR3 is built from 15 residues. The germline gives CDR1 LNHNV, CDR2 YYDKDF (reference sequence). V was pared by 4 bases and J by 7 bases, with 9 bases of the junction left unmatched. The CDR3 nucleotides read TGTGCCACCAGCATTATAGCGGGAGGGCCGCGGGAGCAGTACTTC. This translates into CATSIIAGGPREQYF.

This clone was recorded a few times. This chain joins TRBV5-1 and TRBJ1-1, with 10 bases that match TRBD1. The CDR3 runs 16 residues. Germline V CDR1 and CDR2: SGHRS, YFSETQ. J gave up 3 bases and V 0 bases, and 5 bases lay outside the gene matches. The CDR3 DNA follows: TGCGCCAGCAGCTTGGGTCTAGGACAGGGGGACACTGAAGCTTTCTTT. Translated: CASSLGLGQGDTEAFF.

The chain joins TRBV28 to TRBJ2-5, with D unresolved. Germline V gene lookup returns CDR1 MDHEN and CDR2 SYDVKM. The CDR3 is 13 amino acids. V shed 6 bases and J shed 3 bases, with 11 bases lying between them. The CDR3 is CASSGPTKETQYF. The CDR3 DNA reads TGTGCCAGCAGCGGACCGACGAAAGAGACCCAGTACTTC.

The CDR3 nucleotides read TGCGCCAGCAGCCCGGGCCGGCTTAACTATGGCTACACCTTC. As protein: CASSPGRLNYGYTF. The chain uses TRBV5-1 and TRBJ1-2; D remains unclear. Per germline, CDR1 SGHRS and CDR2 YFSETQ. The CDR3 spans 14 residues. V was pared by 4 bases and J by 1 base, with 11 bases between.

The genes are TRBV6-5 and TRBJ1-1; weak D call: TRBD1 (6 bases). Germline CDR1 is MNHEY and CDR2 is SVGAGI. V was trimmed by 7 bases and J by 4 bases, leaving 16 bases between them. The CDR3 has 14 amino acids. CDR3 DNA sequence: TGTGCCAGCACTTCGACAGGTTCGGGCACTGAAGCTTTCTTT. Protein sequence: CASTSTGSGTEAFF.

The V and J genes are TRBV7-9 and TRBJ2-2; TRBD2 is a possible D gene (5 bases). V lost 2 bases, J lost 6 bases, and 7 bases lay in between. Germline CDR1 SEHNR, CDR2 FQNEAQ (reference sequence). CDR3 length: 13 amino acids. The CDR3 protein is CASSLKGAGELFF. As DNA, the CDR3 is TGTGCCAGCAGCTTAAAGGGAGCCGGGGAGCTGTTTTTT. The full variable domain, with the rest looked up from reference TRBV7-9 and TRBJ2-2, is DTGVSQNPRHKITKRGQNVTFRCDPISEHNRLYWYRQTLGQGPEFLTYFQNEAQLEKSRLLSDRFSAERPKGSFSTLEIQRTEQGDSAMYLCASSLKGAGELFFGEGSRLTVL.

The CDR3 DNA follows: TGTGCCAGCAGTCTAACAGGGATCCCTGAAGCTTTCTTT. Protein sequence: CASSLTGIPEAFF. The gene calls are TRBV6-5 and TRBJ1-1; D may be TRBD1 (6 bases). V lost 5 bases to trimming and J lost 6 bases, with 13 bases between them. There are 13 residues in the CDR3. In germline, CDR1 is MNHEY, CDR2 SVGAGI.

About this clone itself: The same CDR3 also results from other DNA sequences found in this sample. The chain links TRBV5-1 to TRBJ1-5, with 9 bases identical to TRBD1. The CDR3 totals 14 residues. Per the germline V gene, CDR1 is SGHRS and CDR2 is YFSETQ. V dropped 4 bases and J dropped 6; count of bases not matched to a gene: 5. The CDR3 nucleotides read TGCGCCAGCAGCGCGGGACAGGGAGGTCAGCCCCAGCATTTT. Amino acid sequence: CASSAGQGGQPQHF.

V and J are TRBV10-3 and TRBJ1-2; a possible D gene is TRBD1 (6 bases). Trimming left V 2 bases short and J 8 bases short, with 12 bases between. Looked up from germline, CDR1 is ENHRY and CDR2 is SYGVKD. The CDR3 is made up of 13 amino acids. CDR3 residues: CAISEPGAGGYTF. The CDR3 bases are TGTGCCATCAGTGAGCCGGGGGCCGGCGGCTACACCTTC.

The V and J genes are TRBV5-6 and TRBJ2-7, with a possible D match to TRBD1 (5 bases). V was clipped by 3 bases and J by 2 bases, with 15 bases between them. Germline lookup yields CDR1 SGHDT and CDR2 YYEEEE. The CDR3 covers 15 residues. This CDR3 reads CASSSRTLSTYEQYF. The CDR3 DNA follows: TGTGCCAGCAGCTCAAGGACATTGAGCACCTACGAGCAGTACTTC. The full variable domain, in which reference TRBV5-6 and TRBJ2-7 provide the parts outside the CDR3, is DAGVTQSPTHLIKTRGQQVTLRCSPKSGHDTVSWYQQALGQGPQFIFQYYEEEERQRGNFPDRFSGHQFPNYSSELNVNALLLGDSALYLCASSSRTLSTYEQYFGPGTRLTVT.

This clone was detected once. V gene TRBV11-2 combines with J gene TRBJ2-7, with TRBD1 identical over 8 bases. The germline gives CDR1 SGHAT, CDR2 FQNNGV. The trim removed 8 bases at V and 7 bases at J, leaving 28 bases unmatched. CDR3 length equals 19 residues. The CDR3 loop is CASSSPTTFLRDRMGEQYF. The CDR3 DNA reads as TGTGCCAGCTCTAGCCCAACAACTTTCCTCCGGGACAGGATGGGGGAGCAGTACTTC.